This T cell receptor (beta chain) emerged from a study of blood T cell repertoires in COVID-19. Study overall: Specimens from acute and convalescent COVID-19 originated in the United States, Italy and Spain. The cDNA or gDNA used as material had been derived from T cells, B-cell-depleted T cells, or PBMCs.

Authors' methods: Amplification of reference gene primers was used by the study to estimate nucleated cell counts. Repertoires were generated with immunoSEQ multiplex PCR, while TCRdb's copy carries only in-frame clones and drops some. For V, J and clone size, that table is used; D and trimming come from the DNA. The sample holds about 130,000 clones, about four fifths seen once. This clonotype was sampled from an older woman with acute or convalescent COVID-19. The sequencing sample was made of peripheral blood.

In nucleotides, the CDR3 is TGTGCCAGCAGCTTGCCGACAGGCTTTTCCTCCTATGGCTACACCTTC. It yields the protein CASSLPTGFSSYGYTF. The chain combines TRBV11-2 with TRBJ1-2; D is possibly TRBD1 (6 bases). Germline V gives CDR1 SGHAT, CDR2 FQNNGV. Trimming pared 3 bases from V and 4 bases from J, leaving 18 bases between. The CDR3 sequence is 16 residues long.